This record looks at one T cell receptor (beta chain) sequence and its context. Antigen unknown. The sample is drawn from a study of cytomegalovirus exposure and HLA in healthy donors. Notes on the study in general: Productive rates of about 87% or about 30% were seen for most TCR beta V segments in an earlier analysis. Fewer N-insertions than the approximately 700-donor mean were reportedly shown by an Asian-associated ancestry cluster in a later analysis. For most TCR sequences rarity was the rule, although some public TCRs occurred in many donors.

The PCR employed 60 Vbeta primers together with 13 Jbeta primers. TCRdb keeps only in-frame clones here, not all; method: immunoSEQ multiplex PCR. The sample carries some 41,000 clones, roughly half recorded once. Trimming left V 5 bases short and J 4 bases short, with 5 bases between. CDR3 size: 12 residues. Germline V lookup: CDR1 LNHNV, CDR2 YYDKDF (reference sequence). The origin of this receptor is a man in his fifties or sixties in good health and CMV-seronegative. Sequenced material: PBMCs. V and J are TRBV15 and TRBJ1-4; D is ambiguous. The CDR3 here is CATSPSNEKLFF. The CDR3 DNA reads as TGTGCCACCAGCCCGAGTAATGAAAAACTGTTTTTT.